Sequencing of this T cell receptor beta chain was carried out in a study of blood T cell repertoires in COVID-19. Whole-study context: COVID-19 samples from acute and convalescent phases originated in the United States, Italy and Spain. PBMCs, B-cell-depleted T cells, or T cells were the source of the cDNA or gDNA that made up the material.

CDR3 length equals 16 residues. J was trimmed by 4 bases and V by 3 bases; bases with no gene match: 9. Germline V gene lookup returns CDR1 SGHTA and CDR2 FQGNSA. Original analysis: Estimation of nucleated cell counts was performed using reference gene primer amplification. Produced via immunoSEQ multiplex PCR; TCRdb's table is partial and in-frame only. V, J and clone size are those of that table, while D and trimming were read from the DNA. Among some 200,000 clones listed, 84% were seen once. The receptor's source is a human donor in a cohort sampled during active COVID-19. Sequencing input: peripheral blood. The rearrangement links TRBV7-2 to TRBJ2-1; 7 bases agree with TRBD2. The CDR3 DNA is TGTGCCAGCAGCTTTGGTACGGGAGCGGGGTACAATGAGCAGTTCTTC. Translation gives CASSFGTGAGYNEQFF.